Given below is one T cell receptor (beta chain) in context. Its antigen is not identified. The data belong to a study of identical twins. Findings of the study overall: With abundant cord blood beta clonotypes, insertions were fewer; memory repertoires showed no such pattern. Models underestimated how often monozygotic twins shared out-of-frame TCR alpha. Out-of-frame alpha sequences that twins shared showed excess low generation probability.

This CDR3 contains 15 residues. The germline gives CDR1 SGHTA, CDR2 FQGNSA. With 7 bases removed from V and 4 bases from J, the gap between germline ends came to 20 bases. TCRdb re-derived calls from the 5' RACE reads in MiXCR, one entry per CDR3 protein. The data show approximately 700,000 distinct CDR3 sequences, with 15% to 20% seen just once and 10% to 15% held by the top ten. The sample also formed part of further work on T cells expressing NK-cell markers. That source reports: Repertoire data for TCR beta were derived from sorted T cells (CD3+CD56+NKG2C+, CD3+CD56+NKG2C- and CD3+CD56-NKG2C+).

The sample was PBMCs. This chain joins TRBV7-2 and TRBJ2-7, with D perhaps being TRBD1 or TRBD2 (5 bases each). This clonotype originated in a woman aged 18-29 years in good health. The CDR3 spells CASTPAAGALYEQYF. The CDR3 DNA sequence: TGTGCCAGCACCCCGGCGGCCGGGGCCTTATACGAGCAGTACTTC.